This TCR beta chain originates from a study of regulatory T cells in long-lasting Graves disease. Turning to the study itself: Patients with persistent Graves' disease had over 5 years of antithyroid drugs and persistent TSH receptor antibodies.

The V gene's germline CDR1 is SGHRS and CDR2 YFSETQ. The ends lost 0 bases at V and 4 bases at J; junction bases unmatched: 4. The length of the CDR3 is 16 residues. Indicated time point: persistent/refractory GD, antithyroid drugs over 5 years with positive TRAb. Extracted RNA from PBMCs served as the source of the TCR library. Patients met American Thyroid Association criteria for Graves' disease. The sample holds a few counts of this clonotype. According to the study, TCR beta libraries were built with iRepertoire HTBI primers and CDR3-region Arm-PCR. TCRdb re-analysed the multiplex PCR reads in MiXCR, keeping a single row per CDR3 protein. This table has about 420,000 distinct CDR3 sequences, about a quarter appearing once.

The chain couples TRBV5-1 to TRBJ2-2; TRBD2 aligns across 9 bases. The sample consisted of peripheral blood mononuclear cells (PBMCs), taken when the disease was refractory, from a patient treated with antithyroid drugs. The sequence was collected from a female donor with Graves disease. The CDR3 sequence: CASSLDIAGVTGELFF. DNA of the CDR3: TGCGCCAGCAGCTTGGATATAGCGGGAGTCACCGGGGAGCTGTTTTTT.